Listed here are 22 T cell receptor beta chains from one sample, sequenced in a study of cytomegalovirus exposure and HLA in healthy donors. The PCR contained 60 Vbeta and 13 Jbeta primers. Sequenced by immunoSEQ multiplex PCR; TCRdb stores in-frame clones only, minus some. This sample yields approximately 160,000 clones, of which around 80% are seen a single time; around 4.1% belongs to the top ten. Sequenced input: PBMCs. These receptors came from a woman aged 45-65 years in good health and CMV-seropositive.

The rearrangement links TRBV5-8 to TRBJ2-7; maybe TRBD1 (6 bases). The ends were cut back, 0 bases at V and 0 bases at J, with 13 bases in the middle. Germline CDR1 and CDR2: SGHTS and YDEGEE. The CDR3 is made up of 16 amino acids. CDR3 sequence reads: CASSLVQGIASYEQYF. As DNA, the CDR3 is TGTGCCAGCAGCTTGGTGCAGGGGATCGCCTCCTACGAGCAGTACTTC.

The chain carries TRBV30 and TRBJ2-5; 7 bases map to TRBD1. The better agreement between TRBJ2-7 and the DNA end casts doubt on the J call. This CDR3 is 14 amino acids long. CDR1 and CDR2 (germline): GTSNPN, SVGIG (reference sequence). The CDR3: CAWRSPTGAHEQYF. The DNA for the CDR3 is TGTGCCTGGAGGTCTCCAACAGGGGCCCACGAGCAGTACTTC.

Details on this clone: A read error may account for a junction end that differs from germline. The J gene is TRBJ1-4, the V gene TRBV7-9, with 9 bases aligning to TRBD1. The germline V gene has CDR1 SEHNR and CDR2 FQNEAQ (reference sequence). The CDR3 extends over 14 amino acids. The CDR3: CSSRGQGGGEKLFF. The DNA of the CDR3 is TGTTCCAGCAGGGGACAGGGTGGCGGTGAAAAACTGTTTTTT.

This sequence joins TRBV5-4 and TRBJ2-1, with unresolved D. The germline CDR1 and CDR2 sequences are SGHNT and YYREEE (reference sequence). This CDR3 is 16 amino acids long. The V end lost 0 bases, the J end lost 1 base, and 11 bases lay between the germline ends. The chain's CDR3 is CASSLDLESSYNEQFF. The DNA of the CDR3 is TGTGCCAGCAGCTTGGATCTGGAGTCTTCCTACAATGAGCAGTTCTTC.

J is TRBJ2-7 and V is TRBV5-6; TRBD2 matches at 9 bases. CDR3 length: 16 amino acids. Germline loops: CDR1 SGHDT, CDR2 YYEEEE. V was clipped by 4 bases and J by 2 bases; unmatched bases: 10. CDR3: CASSSKASGVTYEQYF. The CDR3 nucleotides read TGTGCCAGCAGCAGTAAAGCTAGCGGGGTTACCTACGAGCAGTACTTC.

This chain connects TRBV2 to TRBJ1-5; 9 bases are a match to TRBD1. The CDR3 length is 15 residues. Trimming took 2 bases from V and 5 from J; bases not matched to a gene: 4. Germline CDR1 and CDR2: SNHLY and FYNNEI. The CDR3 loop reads CASSEIQGADQPQHF. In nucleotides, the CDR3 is TGTGCCAGCAGTGAAATACAGGGGGCGGATCAGCCCCAGCATTTT.

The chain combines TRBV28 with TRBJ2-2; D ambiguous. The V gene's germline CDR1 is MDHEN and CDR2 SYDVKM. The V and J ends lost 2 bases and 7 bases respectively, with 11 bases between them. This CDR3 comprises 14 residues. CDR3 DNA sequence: TGTGCCAGCAGTTTAGGGCTAAATGGCGGGGAGCTGTTTTTT. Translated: CASSLGLNGGELFF.

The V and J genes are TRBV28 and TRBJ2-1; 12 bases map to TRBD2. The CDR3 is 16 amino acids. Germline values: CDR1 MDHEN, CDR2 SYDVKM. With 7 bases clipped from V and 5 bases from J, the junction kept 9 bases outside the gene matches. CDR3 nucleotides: TGTGCCAGCAAGCCACCGGGACTAGCGGGCCACAATGAGCAGTTCTTC. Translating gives CASKPPGLAGHNEQFF.

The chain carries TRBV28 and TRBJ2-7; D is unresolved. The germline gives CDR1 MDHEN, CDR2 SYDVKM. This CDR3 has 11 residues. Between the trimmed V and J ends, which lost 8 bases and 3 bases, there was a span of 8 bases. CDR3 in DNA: TGTGCCAGCGCGCTTTACTACGAGCAGTACTTC. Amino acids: CASALYYEQYF.

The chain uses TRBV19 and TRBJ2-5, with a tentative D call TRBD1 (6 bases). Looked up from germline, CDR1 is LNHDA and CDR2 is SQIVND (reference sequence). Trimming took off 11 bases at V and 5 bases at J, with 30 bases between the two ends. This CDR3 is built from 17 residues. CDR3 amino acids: CASSTSHRTVGEETQYF. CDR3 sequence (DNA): TGTGCCTCTTCGACCTCCCATCGGACAGTTGGAGAGGAGACCCAGTACTTC.

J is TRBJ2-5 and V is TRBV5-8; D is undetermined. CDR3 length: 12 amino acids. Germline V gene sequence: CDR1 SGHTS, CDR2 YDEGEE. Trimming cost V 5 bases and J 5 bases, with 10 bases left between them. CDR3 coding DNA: TGTGCCAGCAGTTATAGTTGGGAGACCCAGTACTTC. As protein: CASSYSWETQYF.

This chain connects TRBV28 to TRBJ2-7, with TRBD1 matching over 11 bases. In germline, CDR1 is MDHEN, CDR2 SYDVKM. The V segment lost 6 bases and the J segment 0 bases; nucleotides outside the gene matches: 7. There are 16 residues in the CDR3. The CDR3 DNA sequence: TGTGCCAGCAGGTCCACCGGGACAGGGGGCTCCTACGAGCAGTACTTC. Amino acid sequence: CASRSTGTGGSYEQYF.

The DNA of the CDR3 is TGTGCCAGCACCACCGGTTCCGGGGAGCTGTTTTTT. Translated, it gives CASTTGSGELFF. The chain is built from TRBV7-2 and TRBJ2-2, with unresolved D. The germline V gene encodes CDR1 SGHTA and CDR2 FQGNSA. The CDR3 consists of 12 residues. Trimming cost V 7 bases and J 6 bases, with 9 bases left between them.

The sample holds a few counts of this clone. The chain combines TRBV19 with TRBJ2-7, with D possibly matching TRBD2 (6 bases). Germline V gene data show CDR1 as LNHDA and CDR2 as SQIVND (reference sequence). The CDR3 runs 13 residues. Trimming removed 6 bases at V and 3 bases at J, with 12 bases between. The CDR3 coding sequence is TGTGCCAGTAGGGGGAGGAGAGGCTACGAGCAGTACTTC. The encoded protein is CASRGRRGYEQYF. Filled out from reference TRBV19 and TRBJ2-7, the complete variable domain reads DGGITQSPKYLFRKEGQNVTLSCEQNLNHDAMYWYRQDPGQGLRLIYYSQIVNDFQKGDIAEGYSVSREKKESFPLTVTSAQKNPTAFYLCASRGRRGYEQYFGPGTRLTVT.

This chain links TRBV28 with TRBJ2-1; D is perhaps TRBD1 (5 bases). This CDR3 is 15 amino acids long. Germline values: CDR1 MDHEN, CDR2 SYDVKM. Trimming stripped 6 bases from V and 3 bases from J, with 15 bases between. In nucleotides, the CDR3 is TGTGCCAGCAGCCCCGCCCAGGGCCGCTACAATGAGCAGTTCTTC. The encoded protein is CASSPAQGRYNEQFF.

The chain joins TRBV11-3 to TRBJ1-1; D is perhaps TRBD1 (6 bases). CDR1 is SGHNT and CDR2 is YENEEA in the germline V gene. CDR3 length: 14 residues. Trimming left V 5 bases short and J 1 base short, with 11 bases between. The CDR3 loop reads CASSSQGKNTEAFF. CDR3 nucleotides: TGTGCCAGCAGCAGTCAGGGGAAGAACACTGAAGCTTTCTTT.

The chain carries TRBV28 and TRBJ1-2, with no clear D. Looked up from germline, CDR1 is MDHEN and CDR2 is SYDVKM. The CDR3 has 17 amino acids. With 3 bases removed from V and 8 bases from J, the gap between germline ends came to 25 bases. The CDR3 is CASSLVFGQEGAKGYTF. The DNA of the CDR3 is TGTGCCAGCAGTTTGGTATTCGGCCAGGAGGGCGCAAAGGGCTACACCTTC.

CDR3 sequence: CASSLTGYSGTEAFF. The CDR3 nucleotides read TGTGCCAGCAGCTTAACAGGGTACTCAGGAACTGAAGCTTTCTTT. V is TRBV9 and J is TRBJ1-1, with D tentatively TRBD1 (6 bases). CDR3 size: 15 residues. With 4 bases removed from V and 5 bases from J, the gap between germline ends came to 18 bases. The V gene's germline CDR1 is SGDLS and CDR2 YYNGEE.

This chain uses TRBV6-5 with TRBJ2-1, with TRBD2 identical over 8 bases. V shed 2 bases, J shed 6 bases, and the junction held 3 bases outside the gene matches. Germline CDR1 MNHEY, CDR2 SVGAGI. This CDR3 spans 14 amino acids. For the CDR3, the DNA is TGTGCCAGCAGTTACGGGCTAGCGGGCAATGAGCAGTTCTTC. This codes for CASSYGLAGNEQFF.

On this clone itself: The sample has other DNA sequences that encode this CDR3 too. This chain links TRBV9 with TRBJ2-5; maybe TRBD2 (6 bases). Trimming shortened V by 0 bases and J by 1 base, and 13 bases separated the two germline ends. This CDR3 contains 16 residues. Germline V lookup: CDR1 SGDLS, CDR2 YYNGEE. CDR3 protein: CASSVGASDTQETQYF. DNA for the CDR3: TGTGCCAGCAGCGTAGGGGCTAGCGACACCCAAGAGACCCAGTACTTC.

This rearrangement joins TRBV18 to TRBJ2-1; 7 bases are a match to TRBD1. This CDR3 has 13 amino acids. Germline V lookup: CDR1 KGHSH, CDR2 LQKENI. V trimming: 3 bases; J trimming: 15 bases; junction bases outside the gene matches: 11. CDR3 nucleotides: TGTGCCAGCTCACCTAATACAGGGGAAAAATGGTTCTTC. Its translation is CASSPNTGEKWFF.

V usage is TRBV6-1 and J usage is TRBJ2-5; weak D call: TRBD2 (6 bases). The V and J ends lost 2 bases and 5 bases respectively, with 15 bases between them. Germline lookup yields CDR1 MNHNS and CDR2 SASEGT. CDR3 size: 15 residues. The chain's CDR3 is CASSESRGTWETQYF. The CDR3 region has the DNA TGTGCCAGCAGTGAATCGCGGGGTACATGGGAGACCCAGTACTTC.